This note documents a single T cell receptor beta chain sequence. Its antigen is not known. The read finishes 3 residues shy of the CDR3 end, and the germline J gene is used to complete it. Clones were read by immunoSEQ multiplex PCR, and TCRdb kept only the in-frame ones, dropping some. The table for this sample gives some 31,000 clones. The CDR3 runs to 14 residues. V shed 4 bases and J 5 bases; nucleotides not matched to a gene: 6. CDR1 is DFQATT, CDR2 SNEGSKA, per germline (reference sequence). The sample originates from a study of T cells in women clearing cervical HPV infection. Study-wide background: Cases: HPV16-related CIN3 or worse on histology, a couple of invasive cancers. Only a few women had HLA typing results available. Broader study findings: Cases and controls were distinguished at AUC 0.83 by richness and V genes.

Sequenced material: blood buffy coat. The receptor's source is a woman aged 18 to 75 with a cervical HPV16 infection that either progressed to CIN3+ or cleared (not recorded which). This sequence joins TRBV20-1 and TRBJ2-5; 11 nucleotides agree with TRBD2. The sequenced CDR3 bases are TGCAGTGCTATCCTAGCGGGGGGCGGGGAGACC. Protein sequence: CSAILAGGGET. The full CDR3 reads CSAILAGGGETQYF.